The clone carrying this TCR beta chain was counted ten times or more. The authors amplified TCR beta CDR3 regions, and they did so from RNA transcripts for repertoire sequencing. RT-PCR with HTBI primers came first, then second-round multiplex PCR. TCRdb re-derived calls from the multiplex PCR reads in MiXCR, one entry per CDR3 protein. The sample has 350,000 to 400,000 distinct CDR3 sequences; around 20% are singletons. These data are taken from a study of Graves' ophthalmopathy and Graves' hyperthyroidism. Material: peripheral blood. The sequence came from a woman between 18 and 30 years old with Graves' ophthalmopathy.

The CDR3 sequence is CASSLSPGQATEAFF. In nucleotides, the CDR3 is TGTGCCAGCAGTTTATCCCCCGGACAGGCGACTGAAGCTTTCTTT. The chain couples TRBV28 to TRBJ1-1, with TRBD1 matching 7 bases. Germline CDR1 reads MDHEN; CDR2 reads SYDVKM. This CDR3 spans 15 amino acids. Trimming cost V 1 base and J 5 bases; bases outside gene matches: 7.